This passage covers 24 T cell receptor beta chains from one sample sequenced in a study of cytomegalovirus exposure and HLA in healthy donors. This PCR relied on a set of 60 Vbeta primers and 13 Jbeta primers. Assay: immunoSEQ multiplex PCR; the TCRdb copy retains only in-frame clones and omits some. Among some 120,000 clones listed, around 85% were seen once. The sequencing input was PBMCs. The receptors originated from a woman aged 25 to 39 in good health and CMV-seropositive.

The rearrangement uses TRBV6-6 and TRBJ1-5; TRBD1 aligns across 11 bases. CDR3 length equals 16 residues. The germline V gene has CDR1 MNHNY and CDR2 SVGAGI (reference sequence). Losses at the gene ends were 3 bases for V and 2 bases for J; bases not matched to a gene: 3. CDR3 DNA sequence: TGTGCCAGCAGTTATTGGACAGGGGGCCGCAATCAGCCCCAGCATTTT. The encoded protein is CASSYWTGGRNQPQHF.

The chain employs TRBV19 and TRBJ1-2; 7 bases agree with TRBD1. V lost 6 bases to trimming and J lost 1 base; unmatched junction nucleotides: 8. This CDR3 spans 15 amino acids. Germline loops: CDR1 LNHDA, CDR2 SQIVND (reference sequence). The CDR3 sequence: CASSKLRDSNYGYTF. The CDR3 DNA is TGTGCCAGTAGCAAACTCCGGGACAGTAACTATGGCTACACCTTC.

This sequence joins TRBV19 and TRBJ1-1, with D perhaps TRBD1 (6 bases). The germline V gene encodes CDR1 LNHDA and CDR2 SQIVND (reference sequence). The CDR3 has 14 amino acids. Trimming cost V 6 bases and J 4 bases, with 15 bases left between them. CDR3 sequence: CASRSQGSITEAFF. The CDR3 DNA sequence: TGTGCCAGTAGATCACAGGGATCGATCACTGAAGCTTTCTTT.

This CDR3 reads CAWSIQGGSEKLFF. DNA of the CDR3: TGTGCCTGGAGTATACAGGGGGGCAGCGAAAAACTGTTTTTT. The gene calls are TRBV30 and TRBJ1-4, with TRBD1 matching over 8 bases. The CDR3 length is 14 residues. CDR1 and CDR2 (germline): GTSNPN, SVGIG (reference sequence). Losses at the gene ends were 2 bases for V and 8 bases for J; bases not matched to a gene: 7.

V usage is TRBV28 and J usage is TRBJ2-1; weak D call: TRBD1 (6 bases). Germline V gene lookup returns CDR1 MDHEN and CDR2 SYDVKM. CDR3 length: 12 residues. Trimming removed 5 bases at V and 9 bases at J, with 11 bases between. The CDR3 loop is CASSLQGGEQFF. CDR3 DNA: TGTGCCAGCAGTCTACAGGGTGGTGAGCAGTTCTTC.

The chain couples TRBV7-9 to TRBJ1-3; D perhaps matches TRBD1 (6 bases). CDR1 and CDR2 (germline): SEHNR, FQNEAQ (reference sequence). The CDR3 consists of 15 residues. V lost 5 bases to trimming and J lost 3 bases, with 14 bases between them. CDR3 bases: TGTGCCAGCAGCCCACAGGGTGGTGGTGGAAACACCATATATTTT. The encoded protein is CASSPQGGGGNTIYF. The full variable domain, in which reference TRBV7-9 and TRBJ1-3 provide the parts outside the CDR3, is DTGVSQNPRHKITKRGQNVTFRCDPISEHNRLYWYRQTLGQGPEFLTYFQNEAQLEKSRLLSDRFSAERPKGSFSTLEIQRTEQGDSAMYLCASSPQGGGGNTIYFGEGSWLTVV.

V gene TRBV13 combines with J gene TRBJ2-7, with 7 bases aligning to TRBD1. The CDR3 sequence is 12 residues long. The ends lost 5 bases at V and 5 bases at J; junction bases unmatched: 3. From germline, CDR1 is PRHDT and CDR2 FYEKMQ (reference sequence). For the CDR3, the DNA is TGTGCCAGCAGCCCTACAGGGGACGAGCAGTACTTC. Translation: CASSPTGDEQYF.

The V and J genes are TRBV4-2 and TRBJ2-1, with D perhaps TRBD2 (5 bases). This CDR3 has 14 residues. Trimming took 3 bases from V and 7 from J, leaving 13 bases between them. Germline V gene lookup returns CDR1 LGHNA and CDR2 YNFKEQ. The DNA of the CDR3 is TGTGCCAGCAGCCAGGAGGAACTCCAGAATGAGCAGTTCTTC. Amino acids: CASSQEELQNEQFF.

The genes are TRBV13 and TRBJ2-2; tentatively, D is TRBD1 (6 bases). The CDR3 spans 15 residues. The V gene's germline CDR1 is PRHDT and CDR2 FYEKMQ (reference sequence). V lost 1 base, J lost 0 bases, and 6 bases lay in between. CDR3 nucleotides: TGTGCCAGCAGCTTAGCAGGGGCGAACACCGGGGAGCTGTTTTTT. Translation gives CASSLAGANTGELFF.

The V call is TRBV7-9, the J call TRBJ1-2, with 8 nucleotides matching TRBD1. Germline V gene lookup returns CDR1 SEHNR and CDR2 FQNEAQ (reference sequence). Trimming took 1 base from V and 3 from J; bases not matched to a gene: 1. The CDR3 sequence is 14 residues long. The CDR3, as DNA: TGTGCCAGCAGCTTAGACAGGGGGGACTATGGCTACACCTTC. Protein product: CASSLDRGDYGYTF.

This clone was detected once. V and J are TRBV19 and TRBJ2-5; TRBD2 matches at 14 bases. CDR1 and CDR2 from the germline V gene are LNHDA and SQIVND (reference sequence). The CDR3 runs 15 residues. The V gene end was trimmed by 5 bases and the J gene end by 2 bases; junction bases not matched to a gene: 1. CDR3 residues: CASSGLAGGQETQYF. CDR3 bases: TGTGCCAGTAGTGGACTAGCGGGGGGTCAAGAGACCCAGTACTTC.

The chain is built from TRBV5-5 and TRBJ2-2; D is unclear. The CDR3 is 17 amino acids. V lost 5 bases, J lost 1 base, and 18 bases lay in between. CDR1 is SGHKS, CDR2 YYEKEE, per germline (reference sequence). CDR3 DNA: TGTGCCAGCAGTCATGTAGCAACTTTCGAGAACACCGGGGAGCTGTTTTTT. Amino acid sequence: CASSHVATFENTGELFF.

The chain links TRBV30 to TRBJ1-3, with 7 nucleotides matching TRBD1. There are 14 residues in the CDR3. The V gene end was trimmed by 8 bases and the J gene end by 4 bases; junction bases not matched to a gene: 11. Germline lookup yields CDR1 GTSNPN and CDR2 SVGIG (reference sequence). The CDR3 sequence is CATLSADRGNTIYF. In DNA form, the CDR3 reads TGTGCCACTCTTTCAGCGGACAGGGGAAACACCATATATTTT.

This clone was recorded once. The gene calls are TRBV10-3 and TRBJ2-2, with TRBD1 matching 8 bases. V trimming: 4 bases; J trimming: 2 bases; junction bases outside the gene matches: 9. This CDR3 spans 17 amino acids. CDR1 is ENHRY and CDR2 is SYGVKD in the germline V gene. The CDR3 nucleotides are TGTGCCATCAGTGTATGGAGAGGACAGGGCAACACCGGGGAGCTGTTTTTT. It yields the protein CAISVWRGQGNTGELFF.

The sample holds one count of this clone. V gene TRBV27 combines with J gene TRBJ2-7; D is perhaps TRBD2 (6 bases). Between the trimmed V and J ends, which lost 0 bases and 2 bases, there was a span of 11 bases. The CDR3 contains 15 residues. CDR1 MNHEY and CDR2 SMNVEV come from the germline V gene (reference sequence). The CDR3 DNA reads as TGTGCCAGCAGTTTATCGGGCGGGGAAACCTACGAGCAGTACTTC. Its translation is CASSLSGGETYEQYF.

J is TRBJ2-7 and V is TRBV7-6, with 7 bases that match TRBD2. J was trimmed by 2 bases and V by 7 bases; bases with no gene match: 2. The length of the CDR3 is 12 residues. From germline, CDR1 is SGHVS and CDR2 FNYEAQ. CDR3 coding DNA: TGTGCCAGCACTAGCGGCCCCTACGAGCAGTACTTC. Amino acids: CASTSGPYEQYF.

Here the CDR3 DNA reads TGTGCCATCAGCGGACAGTCCAATGAGCAGTTCTTC. Its protein product is CAISGQSNEQFF. The genes are TRBV10-3 and TRBJ2-1; a weak D match, TRBD1 (6 bases). Trimming removed 6 bases from V and 6 bases from J, with 9 bases in between. CDR1 is ENHRY, CDR2 SYGVKD, per germline. This CDR3 is built from 12 residues.

This sequence joins TRBV9 and TRBJ2-4; TRBD1 is a possible D gene (5 bases). V was trimmed by 8 bases and J by 6 bases, leaving 9 bases between them. This CDR3 has 11 residues. Germline CDR1 is SGDLS and CDR2 is YYNGEE. The CDR3 region has the DNA TGTGCCAGAAACGACAGAAACATTCAGTACTTC. This gives the protein CARNDRNIQYF. Drawing the rest from reference TRBV9 and TRBJ2-4, the complete variable domain is DSGVTQTPKHLITATGQRVTLRCSPRSGDLSVYWYQQSLDQGLQFLIQYYNGEERAKGNILERFSAQQFPDLHSELNLSSLELGDSALYFCARNDRNIQYFGAGTRLSVL.

V and J are TRBV9 and TRBJ2-1; 15 nucleotides align to TRBD2. Germline V gives CDR1 SGDLS, CDR2 YYNGEE. The V segment lost 2 bases and the J segment 8 bases; nucleotides outside the gene matches: 5. The CDR3 consists of 16 residues. The CDR3 DNA reads as TGTGCCAGCAGCGTGGGACTAGCGGGAGGTGGGTATGAGCAGTTCTTC. Amino acids: CASSVGLAGGGYEQFF.

There are a few counts of this clone. CDR3 sequence: CASMGTMNTEAFF. The CDR3 bases are TGTGCCAGCATGGGCACCATGAACACTGAAGCTTTCTTT. The V gene is TRBV9, the J gene TRBJ1-1; no firm D call. CDR3 length: 13 amino acids. V shed 6 bases and J shed 0 bases, with 9 bases lying between them. Germline assignment: CDR1 SGDLS and CDR2 YYNGEE.

The V call is TRBV19, the J call TRBJ1-5; weak D call: TRBD1 (6 bases). Looked up from germline, CDR1 is LNHDA and CDR2 is SQIVND (reference sequence). The V gene lost 0 bases and the J gene lost 0 bases, with 9 bases spanning the gap. CDR3 length equals 16 residues. Written as DNA, the CDR3 is TGTGCCAGTAGTATAGAACAGGGATTTAGCAATCAGCCCCAGCATTTT. Translating it yields CASSIEQGFSNQPQHF. The complete variable domain, with remaining parts taken from reference TRBV19 and TRBJ1-5, reads DGGITQSPKYLFRKEGQNVTLSCEQNLNHDAMYWYRQDPGQGLRLIYYSQIVNDFQKGDIAEGYSVSREKKESFPLTVTSAQKNPTAFYLCASSIEQGFSNQPQHFGDGTRLSIL.

The chain combines TRBV6-5 with TRBJ2-5; TRBD2 aligns across 9 bases. The DNA matches TRBJ2-7 better at its end, which makes the J call doubtful. The CDR3 spans 12 residues. Germline values: CDR1 MNHEY, CDR2 SVGAGI. The CDR3 sequence: CASTGLANEQYF. In nucleotides, the CDR3 is TGTGCCAGCACAGGACTAGCGAACGAGCAGTACTTC.

This chain uses TRBV5-4 with TRBJ2-5, with D unclear. V was shortened by 4 bases and J by 2 bases, with 3 bases between the two germline ends. CDR3 length: 11 residues. The germline CDR1 and CDR2 sequences are SGHNT and YYREEE (reference sequence). The CDR3 sequence is CASSAQETQYF. The CDR3 DNA reads TGTGCCAGCAGCGCGCAAGAGACCCAGTACTTC.

The chain carries TRBV28 and TRBJ1-4, with 8 bases that match TRBD1. The length of the CDR3 is 14 residues. Trimming cost V 6 bases and J 3 bases; bases outside gene matches: 3. In germline, CDR1 is MDHEN, CDR2 SYDVKM. The CDR3 reads CASSTTGANEKLFF. The CDR3 nucleotides read TGTGCCAGCAGCACGACAGGGGCTAATGAAAAACTGTTTTTT.